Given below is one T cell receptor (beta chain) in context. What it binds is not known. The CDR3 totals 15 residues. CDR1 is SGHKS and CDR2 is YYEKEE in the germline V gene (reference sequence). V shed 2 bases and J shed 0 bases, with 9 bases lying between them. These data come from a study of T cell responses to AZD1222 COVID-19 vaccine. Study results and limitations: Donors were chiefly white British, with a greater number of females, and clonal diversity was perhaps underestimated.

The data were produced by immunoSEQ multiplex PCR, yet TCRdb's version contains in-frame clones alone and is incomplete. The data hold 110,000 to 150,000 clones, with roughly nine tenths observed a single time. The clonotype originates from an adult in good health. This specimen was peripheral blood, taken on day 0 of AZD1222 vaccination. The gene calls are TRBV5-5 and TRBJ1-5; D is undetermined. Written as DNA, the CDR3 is TGTGCCAGCAGCTTCAGTGGCATTAGCAATCAGCCCCAGCATTTT. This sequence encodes CASSFSGISNQPQHF. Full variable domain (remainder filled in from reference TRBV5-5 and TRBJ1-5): DAGVTQSPTHLIKTRGQQVTLRCSPISGHKSVSWYQQVLGQGPQFIFQYYEKEERGRGNFPDRFSARQFPNYSSELNVNALLLGDSALYLCASSFSGISNQPQHFGDGTRLSIL.